This T cell receptor beta chain was captured by sequencing in a study of cytomegalovirus exposure and HLA in healthy donors. The study's findings and limits: It was in a later analysis that TCR association rates were seen to vary by HLA locus, highest for DRB1 and lowest for HLA-C. The study dropped some indistinguishable V segments, TRBV6-2 and TRBV6-3 among them.

About this clone: No antigen is known for it.

The PCR was carried out with 60 Vbeta primers and 13 Jbeta primers. Original analysis: Approximately 11 million of 80 million or so unique TCR beta chains were shared, per a later count. TCRdb's copy holds only in-frame clones and misses some; the assay was immunoSEQ multiplex PCR. V, J and clone size derive from that table, while D and trimming were established from the DNA sequence. The profile shows about 160,000 clones, under 85% of them singletons. Germline loops: CDR1 SGHVS, CDR2 FQNEAQ. This CDR3 is built from 15 residues. V shed 3 bases and J shed 2 bases, with 14 bases lying between them. The origin of this receptor is a woman younger than 45 in good health and CMV-seronegative. Sequenced: PBMCs. V and J are TRBV7-8 and TRBJ2-7; a weak D match, TRBD1 (6 bases). Written as DNA, the CDR3 is TGTGCCAGCAGCTTCTTACAGGGCGGTCCCTACGAGCAGTACTTC. Residues: CASSFLQGGPYEQYF.